Listed below are T cell receptor beta chains from one sample, sequenced in a study of shared clonotypes between healthy human individuals. Sequenced by immunoSEQ multiplex PCR; TCRdb stores in-frame clones only, minus some. The sample holds about 1.1 million clones, roughly 77% seen once. Sequencing was carried out using memory CD4+ T cells from PBMCs. The receptors shown here come from a man aged 18 to 30 in good health. Some clones in this sample may be carry-over from other donors' samples. CDR3s leave out the opening cysteine and the closing phenylalanine or tryptophan. Not all rows give a size; the values are once, few, many and, for expanded clones, a class.

V	J	size	CDR3
TRBV10-2	TRBJ2-1	many	AARASLAGVHEQF
TRBV4-1	TRBJ1-2	.	ASSPEAVGDYGYT
TRBV7-9	TRBJ2-5	once	ASTPGGQETQY
TRBV7-8	TRBJ2-3	.	ASSLQTDTQY
TRBV18	TRBJ2-6	.	ASSPPWPEFSGANVLT
TRBV29-1	TRBJ1-1	.	SVTRDRNTEAF
TRBV28	TRBJ2-1	.	ASSVRLIRTHEQF
TRBV7-2	TRBJ1-5	.	ASSFRTDQPQH
TRBV29-1	TRBJ2-6	.	SVVGGLNGANVLT
TRBV9	TRBJ2-3	.	ASSVALAGASTDTQY
TRBV5-4	TRBJ1-1	.	ASSSYNRNTEAF
TRBV18	TRBJ2-1	.	ASSPSPQNNEQF
TRBV28	TRBJ2-7	.	ASRGGINYEQY
TRBV4-1	TRBJ1-1	.	ASSLDRGRPGTEAF